The 17 T cell receptor beta chains presented below share a single source sample, sequenced in a study of blood T cell repertoires in COVID-19. Sequencing was performed with immunoSEQ multiplex PCR; in TCRdb, only in-frame clones are kept and a portion is missing. The profile shows fewer than 300,000 clones, 70% to 90% of them singletons. The sequenced sample consisted of peripheral blood. The receptors were sampled from a man in his fifties or sixties with active or convalescent COVID-19.

V and J are TRBV5-6 and TRBJ2-5; 8 positions agree with TRBD1. Germline-derived CDR1 and CDR2 are SGHDT and YYEEEE. The J segment lost 8 bases and the V segment lost 4 bases, leaving 10 bases of the junction unmatched. The CDR3 runs to 14 residues. The CDR3 here is CASSNGQGQGTQYF. CDR3 bases: TGTGCCAGCAGCAATGGACAGGGCCAGGGTACCCAGTACTTC.

V usage is TRBV9 and J usage is TRBJ2-1; TRBD2 matches at 11 bases. V shed 3 bases, J shed 12 bases, and the junction held 11 bases outside the gene matches. The CDR3 loop spans 15 amino acids. Germline loops: CDR1 SGDLS, CDR2 YYNGEE. The CDR3 DNA is TGTGCCAGCAGCGCCCTAGCGGGAGGTATCATAGGGCAGTTCTTC. Amino acid sequence: CASSALAGGIIGQFF. The variable domain in full, completed from reference TRBV9 and TRBJ2-1, reads DSGVTQTPKHLITATGQRVTLRCSPRSGDLSVYWYQQSLDQGLQFLIQYYNGEERAKGNILERFSAQQFPDLHSELNLSSLELGDSALYFCASSALAGGIIGQFFGPGTRLTVL.

The chain is built from TRBV27 and TRBJ1-5; 7 nucleotides match TRBD1. Germline V lookup: CDR1 MNHEY, CDR2 SMNVEV (reference sequence). The V gene end was trimmed by 5 bases and the J gene end by 5 bases; junction bases not matched to a gene: 3. The length of the CDR3 is 13 residues. In nucleotides, the CDR3 is TGTGCCAGCAGTCAGGACAGGTATCAGCCCCAGCATTTT. It encodes CASSQDRYQPQHF.

In this sample, this clone turned up once. As DNA, the CDR3 is TGTGCCAGCAGCTTAGGGGCTAGCGGGATCACCGGGGAGCTGTTTTTT. Its translation: CASSLGASGITGELFF. The chain combines TRBV7-3 with TRBJ2-2; TRBD2 aligns across 9 bases. Unmatched junction bases numbered 5, after V lost 2 bases and J lost 4 bases. Looked up from germline, CDR1 is SGHTA and CDR2 is FQGTGA. CDR3 length: 16 residues.

The chain joins TRBV6-6 to TRBJ1-2; D is perhaps TRBD1 (6 bases). The V end lost 0 bases, the J end lost 4 bases, and 9 bases lay between the germline ends. The germline gives CDR1 MNHNY, CDR2 SVGAGI (reference sequence). The CDR3 sequence is 14 residues long. CDR3 DNA: TGTGCCAGCAGTTACTCGCTAGGGGGCTATGGCTACACCTTC. Translating it yields CASSYSLGGYGYTF.

This clone has only a few counts. The V gene is TRBV5-1, the J gene TRBJ1-1; D remains ambiguous. Germline CDR1 reads SGHRS; CDR2 reads YFSETQ. The CDR3 is 13 amino acids. Trimming stripped 7 bases from V and 4 bases from J, with 14 bases between. CDR3 region: CASSLTRATEAFF. DNA for the CDR3: TGCGCCAGCTCCCTGACGCGGGCCACTGAAGCTTTCTTT.

Written as DNA, the CDR3 is TGTGCCACCAGCAGAGATAGGCAGGGGGGTCCCGGCAGAAGAAACATTCAGTACTTC. Translating gives CATSRDRQGGPGRRNIQYF. The chain has TRBV15 and TRBJ2-4; tentative D call: TRBD1 (7 bases). The CDR3 totals 19 residues. Trimming removed 0 bases from V and 6 bases from J, with 24 bases in between. The germline gives CDR1 LNHNV, CDR2 YYDKDF (reference sequence).

This chain connects TRBV27 to TRBJ2-3; 10 nucleotides align to TRBD2. Germline V lookup: CDR1 MNHEY, CDR2 SMNVEV (reference sequence). The CDR3 contains 15 residues. After removal of 6 bases from V and 8 bases from J, the junction contained 11 bases not matched to a gene. Here the CDR3 DNA reads TGTGCCAGCAGCCGAGCGGGAGGGCGCGAAGTTACGCAGTATTTT. This sequence encodes CASSRAGGREVTQYF.

This chain uses TRBV18 with TRBJ1-1, with a weak D call TRBD1 (5 bases). The CDR3 extends over 12 amino acids. Germline values: CDR1 KGHSH, CDR2 LQKENI. The V and J ends lost 3 bases and 6 bases respectively, with 8 bases between them. The CDR3 region has the DNA TGTGCCAGCTCACCCGGGGGTGCTGAAGCTTTCTTT. Amino acids: CASSPGGAEAFF.

This rearrangement joins TRBV7-9 to TRBJ2-3; 7 bases line up with TRBD2. V lost 5 bases to trimming and J lost 6 bases; unmatched junction nucleotides: 17. Germline CDR1 and CDR2: SEHNR and FQNEAQ (reference sequence). This CDR3 comprises 17 residues. This CDR3 is CASSTSLAAGWADTQYF. CDR3 nucleotide sequence: TGTGCCAGCAGCACAAGTCTAGCGGCGGGATGGGCGGATACGCAGTATTTT.

J is TRBJ1-5 and V is TRBV3-1 (or the pseudogene TRBV3-2); no firm D call. The CDR3 has 15 amino acids. Per the germline V gene, CDR1 is LGHDT and CDR2 is YNNKEL (reference sequence). Between the trimmed V and J ends, which lost 4 bases and 1 base, there was a span of 11 bases. The DNA for the CDR3 is TGTGCCAGCAGCCCTGGAATCGGGAGCAATCAGCCCCAGCATTTT. Its translation: CASSPGIGSNQPQHF.

The chain joins TRBV5-1 to TRBJ2-2, with D tentatively TRBD2 (6 bases). V was trimmed by 5 bases and J by 4 bases, leaving 15 bases between them. The CDR3 loop spans 15 amino acids. CDR1 is SGHRS and CDR2 is YFSETQ in the germline V gene. CDR3 loop: CASSPRQGGTGELFF. The CDR3 coding sequence is TGCGCCAGCAGTCCCCGTCAGGGAGGCACCGGGGAGCTGTTTTTT.

With regard to this clone: Germline is not matched at one junction end, which may reflect a read error. The chain is built from TRBV6-1 and TRBJ2-5; D may match TRBD1 or TRBD2 (5 bases each). There are 14 residues in the CDR3. Germline V gene data show CDR1 as MNHNS and CDR2 as SASEGT. CDR3 DNA sequence: TGTGCCAGCAGGGAAGGGGCGGGCGGAGAGACCCAGTACTTC. Translated: CASREGAGGETQYF.

The chain couples TRBV4-1 to TRBJ1-2; D gene unclear. Germline assignment: CDR1 MGHRA and CDR2 YSYEKL. Trimming took off 0 bases at V and 7 bases at J, with 12 bases between the two ends. The CDR3 totals 14 residues. CDR3 DNA: TGCGCCAGCAGCCAAGAAAAGGAGATTGGTGGCTACACCTTC. Translation gives CASSQEKEIGGYTF.

V gene TRBV6-6 combines with J gene TRBJ1-4; 8 bases are shared with TRBD1. CDR1 is MNHNY, CDR2 SVGAGI, per germline (reference sequence). The trim removed 6 bases at V and 8 bases at J, leaving 11 bases unmatched. The CDR3 runs 15 residues. This chain's CDR3 is CASSHGRQGNEKLFF. For the CDR3, the DNA is TGTGCCAGCAGCCACGGGCGACAGGGGAACGAAAAACTGTTTTTT.

The table lists this clone with a count of one. V and J are TRBV5-1 and TRBJ2-1; possible D gene TRBD2, 5 bases. Per the germline V gene, CDR1 is SGHRS and CDR2 is YFSETQ. The CDR3 runs 11 residues. V was cut by 2 bases and J by 10 bases, with 7 bases left in between. CDR3 bases: TGCGCCAGCAGCTTCGACTACGAGCAGTTCTTC. Encoded protein: CASSFDYEQFF.

The chain uses TRBV6-6 and TRBJ2-5; 9 bases are a match to TRBD1. Germline V gives CDR1 MNHNY, CDR2 SVGAGI (reference sequence). Trimming at V came to 5 bases and at J to 5 bases, leaving 6 bases not matched to a gene. CDR3 size: 14 residues. CDR3 in amino acids: CASSNRGPEETQYF. The CDR3 nucleotides are TGTGCCAGCAGTAACAGGGGGCCAGAGGAGACCCAGTACTTC.